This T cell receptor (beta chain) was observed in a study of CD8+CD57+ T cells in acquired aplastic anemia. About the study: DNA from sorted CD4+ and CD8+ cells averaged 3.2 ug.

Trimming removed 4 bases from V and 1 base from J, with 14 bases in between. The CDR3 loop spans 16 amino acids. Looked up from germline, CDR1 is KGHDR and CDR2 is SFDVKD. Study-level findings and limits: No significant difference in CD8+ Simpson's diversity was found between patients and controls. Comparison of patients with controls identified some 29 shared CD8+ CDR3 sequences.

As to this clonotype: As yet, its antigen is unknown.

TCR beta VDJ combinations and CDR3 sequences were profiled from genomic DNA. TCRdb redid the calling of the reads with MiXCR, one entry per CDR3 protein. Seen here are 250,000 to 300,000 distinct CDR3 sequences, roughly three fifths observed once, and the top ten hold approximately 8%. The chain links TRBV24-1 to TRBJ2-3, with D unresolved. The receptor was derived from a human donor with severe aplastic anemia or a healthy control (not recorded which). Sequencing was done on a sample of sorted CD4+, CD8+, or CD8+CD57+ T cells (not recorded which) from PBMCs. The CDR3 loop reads CATSDSSSLGTDTQYF. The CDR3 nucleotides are TGTGCCACCAGTGACTCTTCCTCCCTGGGCACAGATACGCAGTATTTT.